This T cell receptor beta chain was recovered during a study of control samples from healthy donors and cancer patients. Trimming cost V 7 bases and J 8 bases; bases outside gene matches: 7. The CDR3 length is 13 residues. Germline V CDR1 and CDR2: MNHEY, SVGAGI. Some clones are missing from TCRdb's copy, which holds only in-frame ones; the method was immunoSEQ multiplex PCR. Among about 150,000 clones listed, approximately 94% were seen once. This receptor was identified in a man aged 40-50 years in good health. This chain joins TRBV6-5 and TRBJ2-3; 9 bases are a match to TRBD2. Sequenced: blood. The CDR3 reads CASTGGGAATQYF. The DNA of the CDR3 is TGTGCCAGCACGGGCGGGGGGGCTGCTACGCAGTATTTT.